Detailed here is one TCR beta chain. The antigen remains undetermined. The identical CDR3 is also encoded by other nucleotide sequences in the sample. Germline CDR1 is SGDLS and CDR2 is YYNGEE. Trimming took 2 bases from V and 8 from J, leaving 13 bases between them. CDR3 size: 13 residues. The data were obtained in a study of shared clonotypes between healthy human individuals. Broader study findings: Read depth was anticipated to influence clonotype sharing among donors.

Clones were read by immunoSEQ multiplex PCR, and TCRdb kept only the in-frame ones, dropping some. Of 1.5 million to 2.5 million clones listed, less than 95% are singletons. It was CD45RO-negative cells, positively selected for CCR7, that made up naive CD8 cells, with terminally differentiated effector memory CD45RA+ cells excluded. Donation came from healthy HIV-negative adults that had no recent acute infections or vaccinations. This clonotype was sampled from a young man in good health. This chain links TRBV9 with TRBJ1-1, with no clear D. The sample consisted of naive CD8+ T cells sorted from blood. Written as DNA, the CDR3 is TGTGCCAGCAGCGTCGGTGCAGGCTCCGAAGCTTTCTTT. The encoded protein is CASSVGAGSEAFF.